A single sample gave rise to the 8 T cell receptor beta chains below, sequenced in a study of blood T cell repertoires in COVID-19. The protocol was immunoSEQ multiplex PCR, while the TCRdb copy is restricted to in-frame clones and leaves out a portion. The sample has around 130,000 clones; approximately 84% are singletons. The sample comprised peripheral blood. The origin of the receptors is a woman over 75 with acute or convalescent COVID-19.

The rearrangement joins TRBV7-2 to TRBJ2-5, with D maybe TRBD1 (5 bases). Germline lookup yields CDR1 SGHTA and CDR2 FQGNSA. CDR3 size: 16 residues. The V and J ends lost 1 base and 1 base respectively, with 13 bases between them. The chain's CDR3 is CASSLGQGGSQETQYF. The CDR3 nucleotides are TGTGCCAGCAGCTTAGGGCAGGGTGGGTCCCAAGAGACCCAGTACTTC.

This chain links TRBV5-1 with TRBJ1-1; 8 nucleotides line up with TRBD1. The J segment lost 6 bases and the V segment lost 4 bases, leaving 8 bases of the junction unmatched. The CDR3 has 14 amino acids. Germline-derived CDR1 and CDR2 are SGHRS and YFSETQ. DNA of the CDR3: TGCGCCAGCAGCATAACAGGGGGAGTAGCTGAAGCTTTCTTT. This sequence encodes CASSITGGVAEAFF.

V and J are TRBV19 and TRBJ1-5; 9 bases map to TRBD1. This CDR3 region has 15 residues. Per the germline V gene, CDR1 is LNHDA and CDR2 is SQIVND (reference sequence). With 3 bases clipped from V and 7 bases from J, the junction kept 7 bases outside the gene matches. CDR3 region: CASSILGQGDQPQHF. The CDR3 DNA reads as TGTGCCAGTAGTATCTTGGGACAGGGTGACCAGCCCCAGCATTTT.

In its sample, this clone was seen once. The chain has TRBV19 and TRBJ2-7; 7 bases are a match to TRBD2. Germline trimming cut 3 bases from V and 5 bases from J; bases unmatched to any gene: 10. CDR1 LNHDA and CDR2 SQIVND come from the germline V gene (reference sequence). The CDR3 totals 15 residues. The CDR3: CASSMGGEFVHEQYF. CDR3 bases: TGTGCCAGTAGTATGGGAGGGGAATTCGTCCACGAGCAGTACTTC.

The rearrangement uses TRBV19 and TRBJ1-3; D not resolved. The V and J ends lost 2 bases and 8 bases respectively, with 4 bases between them. This CDR3 region has 11 residues. The germline CDR1 and CDR2 sequences are LNHDA and SQIVND (reference sequence). The CDR3 coding sequence is TGTGCCAGTAGTATACGGGACACCATATATTTT. As protein: CASSIRDTIYF.

V usage is TRBV5-1 and J usage is TRBJ2-5; possible D gene TRBD1, 6 bases. Germline CDR1 reads SGHRS; CDR2 reads YFSETQ. The CDR3 loop spans 16 amino acids. Trimming removed 1 base from V and 2 bases from J, with 15 bases in between. CDR3 nucleotides: TGCGCCAGCAGCTTGTCCGGACAGCCAGTACAAGAGACCCAGTACTTC. Translating gives CASSLSGQPVQETQYF.

The chain's CDR3 is CASSQNRGRGHGYTF. CDR3 DNA sequence: TGCGCCAGCAGTCAAAATAGGGGCAGGGGTCATGGCTACACCTTC. The V call is TRBV23-1, the J call TRBJ1-2, with TRBD1 as a possible D gene (6 bases). TRBV23-1 is marked as an open reading frame, function uncertain. V was cut by 2 bases and J by 6 bases, with 16 bases left in between. The CDR3 covers 15 residues.

V gene TRBV10-2 combines with J gene TRBJ2-3; a possible D gene is TRBD2 (5 bases). The CDR3 runs 15 residues. V lost 3 bases to trimming and J lost 2 bases, with 12 bases between them. CDR1 WSHSY and CDR2 SAAADI come from the germline V gene. The DNA for the CDR3 is TGCGCCAGCAGTGATCCCCCAGCGGACACAGATACGCAGTATTTT. Its translation: CASSDPPADTDTQYF.